The next 6 T cell receptor beta chains were all read from a single sample in a study of blood T cell repertoires in COVID-19. The data were produced by immunoSEQ multiplex PCR, yet TCRdb's version contains in-frame clones alone and is incomplete. The data show roughly 70,000 clones, with around four fifths seen just once and 9% to 10% held by the top ten. Input material: peripheral blood. All receptors derive from a human donor in a cohort sampled during active COVID-19.

The chain recombines TRBV12-2 with TRBJ2-7; the table names TRBD1, a call not compared with the DNA. TRBV12-2 is classified as a pseudogene. The CDR3 totals 15 residues. The CDR3: CASRFGTGGSYEQYF. The CDR3 DNA sequence: TGTGCAAGTCGCTTCGGGACAGGAGGGTCCTACGAGCAGTACTTC.

V usage is TRBV7-2 and J usage is TRBJ2-1, with D possibly matching TRBD2 (5 bases). Germline-derived CDR1 and CDR2 are SGHTA and FQGNSA. CDR3 size: 12 residues. V lost 5 bases to trimming and J lost 4 bases, with 6 bases between them. CDR3 sequence: CASSRGYNEQFF. CDR3 nucleotides: TGTGCCAGCAGCCGCGGGTACAATGAGCAGTTCTTC.

The V gene is TRBV6-6, the J gene TRBJ1-5; 9 bases align to TRBD1. Per germline, CDR1 MNHNY and CDR2 SVGAGI (reference sequence). The J segment lost 4 bases and the V segment lost 1 base, leaving 5 bases of the junction unmatched. The CDR3 runs to 16 residues. The CDR3 sequence is CASSYFGTGNNQPQHF. Here the CDR3 DNA reads TGTGCCAGCAGTTACTTCGGGACAGGGAATAATCAGCCCCAGCATTTT.

The V gene is TRBV2, the J gene TRBJ2-3; D possibly corresponds to TRBD2 (6 bases). CDR1 and CDR2 from the germline V gene are SNHLY and FYNNEI. This CDR3 has 14 residues. Trimming pared 10 bases from V and 4 bases from J, leaving 18 bases between. The DNA for the CDR3 is TGTGCCAACGGAGCGGGCCAACGGGCAGATACGCAGTATTTT. The encoded protein is CANGAGQRADTQYF.

The CDR3 DNA sequence: TGTGCCTGGGCGGGAGGGGGCATCTACGAGCAGTACTTC. Its translation is CAWAGGGIYEQYF. The rearrangement links TRBV30 to TRBJ2-7; TRBD2 aligns across 9 bases. The CDR3 totals 13 residues. The J segment lost 3 bases and the V segment lost 5 bases, leaving 5 bases of the junction unmatched. Germline loops: CDR1 GTSNPN, CDR2 SVGIG (reference sequence).

The CDR3 coding sequence is TGCGCCAGCAGCTTAAGGGGGCGGGAGACCCAGTACTTC. Translation: CASSLRGRETQYF. This rearrangement joins TRBV5-1 to TRBJ2-5; 7 bases agree with TRBD1. J lost 5 bases, V lost 2 bases, and 3 bases had no gene match. Germline-derived CDR1 and CDR2 are SGHRS and YFSETQ. This CDR3 is 13 amino acids long. The whole variable domain, filled in from reference TRBV5-1 and TRBJ2-5, reads KAGVTQTPRYLIKTRGQQVTLSCSPISGHRSVSWYQQTPGQGLQFLFEYFSETQRNKGNFPGRFSGRQFSNSRSEMNVSTLELGDSALYLCASSLRGRETQYFGPGTRLLVL.